This T cell receptor beta chain emerged from a study of OX40 agonist ivuxolimab in advanced cancers. Germline V CDR1 and CDR2: MNHEY, SMNVEV (reference sequence). The V end was cut by 2 bases, the J end by 2 bases, with 10 bases between. The CDR3 covers 15 residues. Samples of blood were obtained at baseline, on cycle 4 day 1, and on cycle 7 day 1. Assay used: immunoSEQ multiplex PCR; TCRdb lists only in-frame clones, some missing. The sample has around 73,000 clones, approximately 90% seen once. The V gene is TRBV27, the J gene TRBJ1-5; tentatively, D is TRBD1 (5 bases). The sequenced sample was CD4+ or CD8+ T cells sorted from blood, obtained in a trial of the OX40 agonist ivuxolimab. The receptor comes from an adult with an advanced solid tumor such as melanoma, head and neck, liver or kidney cancer. This chain's CDR3 is CASSLGGDGNQPQHF. CDR3 DNA: TGTGCCAGCAGTTTAGGGGGGGATGGCAATCAGCCCCAGCATTTT.